This TCR beta chain appears in the sequencing data of a study of cytomegalovirus exposure and HLA in healthy donors. Study-level findings and limits: Reports described diagnosis of cytomegalovirus status by the classifier as highly specific and sensitive. It has been reported that TCR beta sequences accurately predicted the HLA-A and HLA-B alleles of most subjects. As a later analysis showed, several of the most significant clusters appeared to be linked to common viral pathogens.

This CDR3 spans 13 amino acids. V gave up 3 bases and J gave up 5 bases, with 9 bases separating them. Per the germline V gene, CDR1 is KGHSH and CDR2 is LQKENI. PCR was performed using 60 Vbeta and 13 Jbeta primers. Clones were read by immunoSEQ multiplex PCR, and TCRdb kept only the in-frame ones, dropping some. The data show over 150,000 clones, around 70% seen once. Regarding this clone: What it binds is not known.

The sequence was collected from a male donor in good health and CMV-seronegative. The sequenced sample consisted of PBMCs. The chain employs TRBV18 and TRBJ2-3; D is unresolved. The CDR3 reads CASSPPTVDTQYF. The DNA of the CDR3 is TGTGCCAGCTCACCGCCCACGGTAGATACGCAGTATTTT.